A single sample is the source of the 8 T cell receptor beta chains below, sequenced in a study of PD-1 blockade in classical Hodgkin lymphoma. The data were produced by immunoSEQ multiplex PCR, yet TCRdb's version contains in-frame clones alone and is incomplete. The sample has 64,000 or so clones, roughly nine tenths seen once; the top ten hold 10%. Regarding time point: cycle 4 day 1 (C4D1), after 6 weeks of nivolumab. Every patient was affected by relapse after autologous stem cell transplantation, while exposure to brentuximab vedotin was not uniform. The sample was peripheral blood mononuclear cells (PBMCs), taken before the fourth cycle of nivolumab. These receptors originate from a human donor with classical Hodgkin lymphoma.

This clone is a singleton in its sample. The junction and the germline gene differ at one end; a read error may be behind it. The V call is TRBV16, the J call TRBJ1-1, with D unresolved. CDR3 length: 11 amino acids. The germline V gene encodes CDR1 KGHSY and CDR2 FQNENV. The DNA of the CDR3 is TGTGCCAGCAGCCAACCTACCAGGAGGATCTTT. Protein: CASSQPTRRIF.

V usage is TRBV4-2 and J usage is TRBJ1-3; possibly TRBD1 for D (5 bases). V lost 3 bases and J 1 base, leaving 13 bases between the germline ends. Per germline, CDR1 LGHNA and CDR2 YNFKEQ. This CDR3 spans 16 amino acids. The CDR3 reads CASSHPGKSSGNTIYF. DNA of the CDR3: TGTGCCAGCAGCCATCCAGGGAAGTCGTCTGGAAACACCATATATTTT.

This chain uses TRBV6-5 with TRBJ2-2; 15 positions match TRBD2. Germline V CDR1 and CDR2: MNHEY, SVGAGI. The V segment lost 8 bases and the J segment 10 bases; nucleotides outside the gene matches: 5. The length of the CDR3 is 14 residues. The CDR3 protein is CASRTSGGALELFF. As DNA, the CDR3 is TGTGCCAGCCGGACTAGCGGGGGGGCCTTGGAGCTGTTTTTT.

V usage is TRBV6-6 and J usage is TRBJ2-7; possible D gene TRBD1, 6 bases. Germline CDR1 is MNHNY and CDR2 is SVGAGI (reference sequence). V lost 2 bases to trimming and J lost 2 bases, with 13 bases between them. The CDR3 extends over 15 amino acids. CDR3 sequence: CASSYTAGDPYEQYF. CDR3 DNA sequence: TGTGCCAGCAGTTACACCGCAGGGGATCCCTACGAGCAGTACTTC.

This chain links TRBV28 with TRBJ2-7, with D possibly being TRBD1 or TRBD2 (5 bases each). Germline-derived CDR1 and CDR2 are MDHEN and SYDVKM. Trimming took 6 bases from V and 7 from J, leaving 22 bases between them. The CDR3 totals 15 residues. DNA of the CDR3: TGTGCCAGCAGCAACTCCGGGACCCGGGCTAAAGAGCAGTACTTC. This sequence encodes CASSNSGTRAKEQYF.

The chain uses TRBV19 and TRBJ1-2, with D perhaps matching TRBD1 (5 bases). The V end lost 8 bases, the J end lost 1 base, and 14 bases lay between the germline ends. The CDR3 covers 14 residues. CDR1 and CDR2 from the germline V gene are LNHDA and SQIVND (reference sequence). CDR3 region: CASLSLGLNYGYTF. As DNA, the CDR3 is TGTGCCAGTCTTTCTCTGGGGCTTAACTATGGCTACACCTTC.

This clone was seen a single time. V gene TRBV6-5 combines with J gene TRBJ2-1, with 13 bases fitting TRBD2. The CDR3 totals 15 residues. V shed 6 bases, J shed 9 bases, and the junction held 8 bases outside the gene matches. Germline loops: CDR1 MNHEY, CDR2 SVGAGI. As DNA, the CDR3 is TGTGCCAGCAGATTACTAGCGGGGGGGCCGACTGAGCAGTTCTTC. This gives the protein CASRLLAGGPTEQFF.

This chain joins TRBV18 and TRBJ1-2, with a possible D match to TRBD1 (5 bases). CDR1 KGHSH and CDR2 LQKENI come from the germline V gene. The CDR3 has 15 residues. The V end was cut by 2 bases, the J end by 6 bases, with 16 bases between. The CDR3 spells CASSPAWSGADGYTF. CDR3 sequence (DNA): TGTGCCAGCTCACCAGCCTGGTCCGGGGCGGATGGCTACACCTTC.